Below are 30 T cell receptor beta chains sequenced from a single sample in a study of T cell changes during pregnancy in multiple sclerosis. TCRdb's copy holds only in-frame clones and misses some; the assay was immunoSEQ multiplex PCR. This table holds around 100,000 clones, 92% found once. Sequencing used peripheral blood, obtained after pregnancy. The receptors stem from a female donor with multiple sclerosis, enrolled in a pregnancy study.

The genes are TRBV19 and TRBJ2-5; a weak D match, TRBD2 (6 bases). This CDR3 is built from 14 residues. V lost 4 bases, J lost 4 bases, and 13 bases lay in between. Germline V gene sequence: CDR1 LNHDA, CDR2 SQIVND (reference sequence). This CDR3 reads CASSRGEALETQYF. CDR3 sequence (DNA): TGTGCCAGTAGTAGGGGGGAGGCTTTAGAGACCCAGTACTTC.

This clone was counted a single time. This chain joins TRBV9 and TRBJ1-1; the match to TRBD1 covers 8 bases. After removal of 5 bases from V and 0 bases from J, the junction contained 3 bases not matched to a gene. The germline V gene encodes CDR1 SGDLS and CDR2 YYNGEE. This CDR3 contains 14 residues. Here the CDR3 reads CASRDRDLNTEAFF. The CDR3 bases are TGTGCCAGCAGGGACAGGGATTTGAACACTGAAGCTTTCTTT.

V gene TRBV7-2 combines with J gene TRBJ1-5; D call uncertain. V lost 0 bases and J lost 8, with 5 bases in between. Germline V gene lookup returns CDR1 SGHTA and CDR2 FQGNSA. The CDR3 totals 12 residues. Here the CDR3 reads CASSLAREPQHF. In DNA, the CDR3 is TGTGCCAGCAGCTTAGCGCGGGAGCCCCAGCATTTT.

CDR3 protein: CASSLWTSGSLNEQFF. CDR3 coding DNA: TGTGCCAGCAGTTTATGGACTAGCGGGTCACTGAATGAGCAGTTCTTC. This chain links TRBV28 with TRBJ2-1; 10 bases match TRBD2. Germline V gene data show CDR1 as MDHEN and CDR2 as SYDVKM. The CDR3 is 16 residues long. Trimming cost V 0 bases and J 7 bases; bases outside gene matches: 6. Full variable domain (rest looked up from reference TRBV28 and TRBJ2-1): DVKVTQSSRYLVKRTGEKVFLECVQDMDHENMFWYRQDPGLGLRLIYFSYDVKMKEKGDIPEGYSVSREKKERFSLILESASTNQTSMYLCASSLWTSGSLNEQFFGPGTRLTVL.

This rearrangement joins TRBV4-1 to TRBJ1-3; weak D call: TRBD1 (6 bases). This CDR3 contains 14 residues. Germline assignment: CDR1 MGHRA and CDR2 YSYEKL. V shed 6 bases and J shed 8 bases, with 17 bases lying between them. CDR3 coding DNA: TGCGCCAGCAGACCCCCGGGACAAGGGGACACCATATATTTT. It yields the protein CASRPPGQGDTIYF.

The chain couples TRBV7-3 to TRBJ2-1; TRBD2 agrees at 8 bases. Germline V CDR1 and CDR2: SGHTA, FQGTGA. V trimming: 4 bases; J trimming: 1 base; junction bases outside the gene matches: 6. The CDR3 has 16 residues. CDR3 DNA sequence: TGTGCCAGCAGCTATAGCGGGGCTGGTTCCTACAATGAGCAGTTCTTC. Its protein product is CASSYSGAGSYNEQFF.

The rearrangement joins TRBV30 to TRBJ1-2; 7 bases map to TRBD1. The V and J ends lost 3 bases and 7 bases, in that order; junction bases with no gene match: 11. CDR3 length: 14 residues. CDR1 is GTSNPN, CDR2 SVGIG, per germline (reference sequence). The CDR3 is CAWRRGLGSSGYTF. For the CDR3, the DNA is TGTGCCTGGAGAAGGGGGCTGGGATCTTCTGGCTACACCTTC.

This chain links TRBV2 with TRBJ1-1; TRBD1 is a possible D gene (5 bases). V gave up 7 bases and J gave up 9 bases, with 12 bases separating them. The CDR3 runs to 11 residues. From germline, CDR1 is SNHLY and CDR2 FYNNEI. The CDR3 DNA reads as TGTGCCAGCACCCAGGCAGGGAAAGCTTTCTTT. Encoded protein: CASTQAGKAFF.

The gene calls are TRBV5-6 and TRBJ1-6, with D unclear. V was cut by 1 base and J by 0 bases, with 8 bases left in between. Looked up from germline, CDR1 is SGHDT and CDR2 is YYEEEE. This CDR3 is built from 16 residues. CDR3 sequence (DNA): TGTGCCAGCAGCTTGATGGGGAGCTCCTATAATTCACCCCTCCACTTT. This encodes CASSLMGSSYNSPLHF.

The rearrangement joins TRBV21-1 to TRBJ2-7; the listed D gene, TRBD1, was not tested against the DNA. TRBV21-1 represents a pseudogene. CDR3 length: 16 residues. The CDR3 is CASSKARDRGLNEQYF. The CDR3 DNA is TGTGCCAGCAGCAAAGCTCGGGACAGGGGGCTTAACGAGCAGTACTTC.

This chain connects TRBV11-2 to TRBJ1-3; no clear D. This CDR3 contains 16 residues. Per germline, CDR1 SGHAT and CDR2 FQNNGV. V was clipped by 0 bases and J by 4 bases, with 13 bases between them. CDR3 in DNA: TGTGCCAGCAGCTTAGATTTCCAGGTTTCGGGAAACACCATATATTTT. It translates to CASSLDFQVSGNTIYF.

The CDR3 nucleotides are TGTGCCAGCAGCCTGAGAACCGTAAGCAACGAGCAGTACTTC. It specifies CASSLRTVSNEQYF. V usage is TRBV7-2 and J usage is TRBJ2-7; D is unclear. CDR3 size: 14 residues. The germline V gene encodes CDR1 SGHTA and CDR2 FQGNSA. With 5 bases removed from V and 5 bases from J, the gap between germline ends came to 16 bases.

J is TRBJ2-7 and V is TRBV28; TRBD2 might be the D (5 bases). Germline lookup yields CDR1 MDHEN and CDR2 SYDVKM. This CDR3 is 17 amino acids long. Deletions cut 5 bases from V and 2 bases from J, with 22 bases between. CDR3 nucleotides: TGTGCCAGCAGTGTGGGGTGGGTGGCGGGCGATACCTACGAGCAGTACTTC. Protein product: CASSVGWVAGDTYEQYF.

The V gene is TRBV29-1, the J gene TRBJ1-1; 7 nucleotides agree with TRBD1. CDR3 length: 12 residues. The germline V gene encodes CDR1 SQVTM and CDR2 ANQGSEA. V shed 6 bases, J shed 7 bases, and the junction held 8 bases outside the gene matches. The CDR3 loop reads CSVRQGFGEAFF. Written as DNA, the CDR3 is TGCAGCGTCAGACAGGGTTTTGGTGAAGCTTTCTTT.

The chain has TRBV10-1 and TRBJ2-7, with TRBD1 as a possible D gene (6 bases). Germline CDR1 reads WNHNN; CDR2 reads SYGVQD (reference sequence). CDR3 length: 13 residues. Between the trimmed V and J ends, which lost 6 bases and 3 bases, there was a span of 12 bases. CDR3 in DNA: TGCGCCAGCAGCTCGGGACATATCTACGAGCAGTACTTC. Amino acids: CASSSGHIYEQYF.

The chain has TRBV28 and TRBJ1-5, with unresolved D. V was clipped by 6 bases and J by 2 bases, with 2 bases between them. Germline loops: CDR1 MDHEN, CDR2 SYDVKM. The CDR3 is 11 residues long. DNA of the CDR3: TGTGCCAGCAGCGGCAATCAGCCCCAGCATTTT. Protein product: CASSGNQPQHF. Based on the CDR3 plus reference TRBV28 and TRBJ1-5, the full variable domain is DVKVTQSSRYLVKRTGEKVFLECVQDMDHENMFWYRQDPGLGLRLIYFSYDVKMKEKGDIPEGYSVSREKKERFSLILESASTNQTSMYLCASSGNQPQHFGDGTRLSIL.

The genes are TRBV5-6 and TRBJ2-7; tentatively, D is TRBD1 (6 bases). CDR3 length: 14 residues. Per germline, CDR1 SGHDT and CDR2 YYEEEE. Trimming stripped 4 bases from V and 3 bases from J, with 14 bases between. Here the CDR3 DNA reads TGTGCCAGCAGCATCTTGCGACAGGACTACGAGCAGTACTTC. It encodes CASSILRQDYEQYF.

The V gene is TRBV5-1, the J gene TRBJ1-5; 7 nucleotides align to TRBD1. The J segment lost 5 bases and the V segment lost 0 bases, leaving 5 bases of the junction unmatched. This CDR3 has 15 residues. The germline V gene encodes CDR1 SGHRS and CDR2 YFSETQ. As DNA, the CDR3 is TGCGCCAGCAGCTTGGATACAGGGGCACATCAGCCCCAGCATTTT. Translation: CASSLDTGAHQPQHF.

The V gene is TRBV5-6, the J gene TRBJ1-1; no reliable D call. Trimming cost V 0 bases and J 8 bases, with 11 bases left between them. Looked up from germline, CDR1 is SGHDT and CDR2 is YYEEEE. The CDR3 is 13 residues long. CDR3 nucleotide sequence: TGTGCCAGCAGCTTGGCGGTGAGGGCAGAAGCTTTCTTT. Protein sequence: CASSLAVRAEAFF. The whole variable domain, filled in from reference TRBV5-6 and TRBJ1-1, reads DAGVTQSPTHLIKTRGQQVTLRCSPKSGHDTVSWYQQALGQGPQFIFQYYEEEERQRGNFPDRFSGHQFPNYSSELNVNALLLGDSALYLCASSLAVRAEAFFGQGTRLTVV.

The chain combines TRBV6-1 with TRBJ1-6; 9 nucleotides agree with TRBD1. CDR3 length: 15 residues. Germline V gene data show CDR1 as MNHNS and CDR2 as SASEGT. The trim removed 4 bases at V and 7 bases at J, leaving 5 bases unmatched. This CDR3 reads CASSGTTGGNSPLHF. CDR3 nucleotide sequence: TGTGCCAGCAGTGGAACGACAGGGGGGAATTCACCCCTCCACTTT.

The chain is built from TRBV6-6 and TRBJ2-7; TRBD2 matches 7 bases. Trimming at V came to 0 bases and at J to 3 bases, leaving 2 bases not matched to a gene. The CDR3 extends over 14 amino acids. Germline V gene data show CDR1 as MNHNY and CDR2 as SVGAGI (reference sequence). The CDR3 spells CASSYSTGGYEQYF. The DNA of the CDR3 is TGTGCCAGCAGTTACTCGACGGGGGGCTACGAGCAGTACTTC.

V usage is TRBV28 and J usage is TRBJ2-1; TRBD2 agrees at 15 bases. The trim removed 2 bases at V and 8 bases at J, leaving 7 bases unmatched. Germline CDR1 and CDR2: MDHEN and SYDVKM. The CDR3 is 17 amino acids. CDR3 nucleotide sequence: TGTGCCAGCAGTTTAACCGCGGGACTAGCGGGAGGCTATGAGCAGTTCTTC. Translating it yields CASSLTAGLAGGYEQFF.

The J gene is TRBJ1-2, the V gene TRBV6-5; 7 bases map to TRBD1. From germline, CDR1 is MNHEY and CDR2 SVGAGI. Unmatched junction bases numbered 11, after V lost 2 bases and J lost 8 bases. The CDR3 length is 15 residues. The CDR3 reads CASSYDNTGVRGYTF. CDR3 DNA sequence: TGTGCCAGCAGTTACGACAACACAGGGGTTAGAGGCTACACCTTC.

This rearrangement joins TRBV10-3 to TRBJ1-1; no clear D gene. CDR1 and CDR2 from the germline V gene are ENHRY and SYGVKD. The CDR3 runs 13 residues. V dropped 3 bases and J dropped 1 base, with 6 bases sitting between them. CDR3 in DNA: TGTGCCATCAGTGATCCACAGAACACTGAAGCTTTCTTT. This codes for CAISDPQNTEAFF.

The rearrangement links TRBV2 to TRBJ2-5; TRBD2 agrees at 10 bases. The V segment lost 6 bases and the J segment 1 base; nucleotides outside the gene matches: 8. The CDR3 extends over 16 amino acids. Germline loops: CDR1 SNHLY, CDR2 FYNNEI. Written as DNA, the CDR3 is TGTGCCAGCAGGCTAGCGGGAGTCATACCCCAAGAGACCCAGTACTTC. As protein: CASRLAGVIPQETQYF.

V gene TRBV7-2 combines with J gene TRBJ2-7; D might be TRBD1 (6 bases). The CDR3 is 14 amino acids. Trimming stripped 4 bases from V and 6 bases from J, with 16 bases between. Germline V CDR1 and CDR2: SGHTA, FQGNSA. CDR3 coding DNA: TGTGCCAGCAGCTCTTACAGGGAATCGATCGAGCAGTACTTC. Residues: CASSSYRESIEQYF.

This clone was recorded a few times. V usage is TRBV6-1 and J usage is TRBJ2-1, with D tentatively TRBD1 (7 bases). The germline V gene has CDR1 MNHNS and CDR2 SASEGT. V lost 3 bases, J lost 7 bases, and 16 bases lay in between. The CDR3 is 15 amino acids. The CDR3 reads CASSDQAGGRNEQFF. The DNA for the CDR3 is TGTGCCAGCAGTGATCAGGCAGGGGGGAGGAATGAGCAGTTCTTC.

This clone was detected only a few times. The V gene is TRBV7-9, the J gene TRBJ1-4; 9 bases line up with TRBD1. This CDR3 is 15 amino acids long. Germline V gene data show CDR1 as SEHNR and CDR2 as FQNEAQ (reference sequence). The J segment lost 8 bases and the V segment lost 6 bases, leaving 10 bases of the junction unmatched. The CDR3 loop reads CASSSTGTGREKLFF. Here the CDR3 DNA reads TGTGCCAGCAGTTCCACCGGGACAGGGAGGGAAAAACTGTTTTTT.

The chain employs TRBV27 and TRBJ2-3; D remains ambiguous. CDR3 length: 13 amino acids. Germline V gene sequence: CDR1 MNHEY, CDR2 SMNVEV (reference sequence). V gave up 3 bases and J gave up 0 bases, with 4 bases separating them. CDR3 nucleotides: TGTGCCAGCAGTTTTCTTAGCACAGATACGCAGTATTTT. The encoded protein is CASSFLSTDTQYF.

V is TRBV14 and J is TRBJ2-1, with 8 bases matching TRBD2. The J segment lost 8 bases and the V segment lost 1 base, leaving 7 bases of the junction unmatched. Germline V gene data show CDR1 as SGHDN and CDR2 as FVKESK. The CDR3 is 15 amino acids. This CDR3 reads CASSQVRSGRDEQFF. For the CDR3, the DNA is TGTGCCAGCAGCCAAGTCCGAAGCGGGAGAGATGAGCAGTTCTTC.